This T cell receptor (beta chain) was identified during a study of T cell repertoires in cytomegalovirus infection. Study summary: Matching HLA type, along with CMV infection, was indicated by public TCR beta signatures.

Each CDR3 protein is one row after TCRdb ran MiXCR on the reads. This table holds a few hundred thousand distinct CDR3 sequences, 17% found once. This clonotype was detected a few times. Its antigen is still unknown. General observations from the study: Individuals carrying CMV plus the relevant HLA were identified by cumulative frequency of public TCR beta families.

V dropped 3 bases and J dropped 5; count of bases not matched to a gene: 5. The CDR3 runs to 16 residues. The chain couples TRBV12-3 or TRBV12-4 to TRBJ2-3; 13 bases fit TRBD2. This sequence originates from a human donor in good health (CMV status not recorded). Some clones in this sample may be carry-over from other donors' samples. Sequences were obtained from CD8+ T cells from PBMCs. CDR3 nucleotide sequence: TGTGCCAGCAGTTTGACTAGCGGGGGGCCCAGAGATACGCAGTATTTT. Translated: CASSLTSGGPRDTQYF.